Listed here are 3 T cell receptor beta chains from one sample, sequenced in a study of immune evolution from preneoplasia to lung adenocarcinoma. Measured with immunoSEQ multiplex PCR; TCRdb has only the in-frame clones, and not every one. The sample lists about 9,000 clones, approximately 83% occurring once. Sample: FFPE minimally invasive lung adenocarcinoma tissue. These receptors were obtained from a person aged 65 to 85 with lung adenocarcinoma.

The V gene is TRBV27, the J gene TRBJ1-5; possible D gene TRBD1, 5 bases. Germline lookup yields CDR1 MNHEY and CDR2 SMNVEV (reference sequence). The length of the CDR3 is 16 residues. Trimming removed 1 base at V and 5 bases at J, with 15 bases between. This chain's CDR3 is CASSLWGPAQDQPQHF. In nucleotides, the CDR3 is TGTGCCAGCAGTTTATGGGGCCCCGCTCAAGATCAGCCCCAGCATTTT.

The CDR3, as DNA: TGTGCCAGCAAGAGCGGACCCCGATACGAGCAGTACTTC. Amino acid sequence: CASKSGPRYEQYF. V gene TRBV6-5 combines with J gene TRBJ2-7; TRBD2 is a possible D gene (5 bases). Looked up from germline, CDR1 is MNHEY and CDR2 is SVGAGI. V lost 7 bases and J 4 bases, leaving 14 bases between the germline ends. The CDR3 covers 13 residues.

The gene calls are TRBV14 and TRBJ2-7; D possibly uses TRBD1 or TRBD2 (5 bases each). The V and J ends lost 0 bases and 2 bases respectively, with 14 bases between them. The length of the CDR3 is 16 residues. The V gene's germline CDR1 is SGHDN and CDR2 FVKESK. The CDR3 nucleotides read TGTGCCAGCAGCCAAGAAATTGGGGGTCGGACCTACGAGCAGTACTTC. It is translated as CASSQEIGGRTYEQYF.